This TCR beta chain was profiled in a study of regulatory T cells in long-lasting Graves disease. Study-wide points: Under persistent disease, TRBV28, TRBJ1-2 and TRBJ2-5 were used preferentially. New patients shared fewer than 1,000 public clonotypes, and persistent patients shared more, with 2,741.

Time point reported: persistent/refractory GD, antithyroid drugs over 5 years with positive TRAb. Construction of the TCR library relied on RNA isolated from PBMCs. Under American Thyroid Association guidelines, Graves' disease was diagnosed. The patient group derived from an endocrinology department in Xi'an, China. This clonotype was counted many times. Its antigen is still unknown. V gave up 6 bases and J gave up 4 bases; unmatched junction bases: 8. The CDR3 contains 13 residues. Germline V CDR1 and CDR2: SQVTM, ANQGSEA. Through Arm-PCR of CDR3 regions and iRepertoire HTBI primers, TCR beta libraries were built. Each CDR3 protein gets one entry after TCRdb re-called the multiplex PCR reads with MiXCR. This table holds some 420,000 distinct CDR3 sequences, about 20% found once.

The sequence came from a female donor with Graves disease. This specimen consisted of peripheral blood mononuclear cells (PBMCs), obtained when the disease was refractory, from a patient treated with antithyroid drugs. The chain joins TRBV29-1 to TRBJ1-2; 7 positions agree with TRBD1. CDR3 region: CSVTGTAGYGYTF. The CDR3 DNA is TGCAGCGTCACCGGGACAGCCGGCTATGGCTACACCTTC.